Sequencing of this T cell receptor (beta chain) was carried out in a study of T-cell memory formation after mild COVID-19. Study conclusions and caveats: Confirmation was lacking for SARS-CoV-2 specificity of second-wave clones that peaked on day 37. A balance of CD4 and CD8 characterized clones contracting day 15 to 85, whereas later expanders leaned CD4+.

The TCR alpha and TCR beta cDNA libraries, bearing sample barcodes and UMIs, were generated by 5'RACE using constant-segment primers. From the 5' RACE reads, TCRdb called clonotypes with MiXCR, one entry per CDR3 protein. The top ten hold roughly an eighth of the sample, which has approximately 500,000 distinct CDR3 sequences, nearly 25% seen once. J gave up 0 bases and V 4 bases, and 4 bases lay outside the gene matches. The CDR3 runs to 16 residues. CDR1 and CDR2 (germline): LGHNA, YSLEER. On this clonotype: Its antigen is undetermined.

The receptor's source is an adult woman who had mild COVID-19 (a few samples of this study predate the infection). Cell type and time point are not known. Sequencing input: PBMCs or a T cell subset sorted from them (not recorded which). The rearrangement links TRBV4-3 to TRBJ2-3, with 10 bases lining up with TRBD1. CDR3 sequence: CASSRGTGASTDTQYF. CDR3 nucleotides: TGCGCCAGCAGCCGTGGGACAGGGGCAAGCACAGATACGCAGTATTTT.